Following are 19 T cell receptor beta chains from one sample sequenced in a study of cytomegalovirus exposure and HLA in healthy donors. PCR used 60 Vbeta primers and 13 Jbeta primers. Method: immunoSEQ multiplex PCR; TCRdb's copy keeps in-frame clones and lacks some. The table has about 130,000 clones, about 78% seen once. Sequencing input: PBMCs. These receptors all stem from a female donor in good health and CMV-seronegative.

The chain employs TRBV6-1 and TRBJ2-5, with D maybe TRBD1 (6 bases). Germline CDR1 MNHNS, CDR2 SASEGT. V lost 6 bases, J lost 7 bases, and 18 bases lay in between. There are 14 residues in the CDR3. This CDR3 is CASRTGTAAGTQYF. The DNA of the CDR3 is TGTGCCAGCAGAACAGGGACGGCTGCTGGGACCCAGTACTTC.

V gene TRBV5-1 combines with J gene TRBJ1-1; TRBD1 might be the D (5 bases). The germline gives CDR1 SGHRS, CDR2 YFSETQ. The CDR3 runs 11 residues. Between the trimmed V and J ends, which lost 5 bases and 4 bases, there was a span of 6 bases. The CDR3 is CASRRGTEAFF. Here the CDR3 DNA reads TGCGCCAGCAGAAGGGGCACTGAAGCTTTCTTT.

This chain uses TRBV19 with TRBJ1-3; D ambiguous. The germline V gene has CDR1 LNHDA and CDR2 SQIVND (reference sequence). There are 15 residues in the CDR3. V lost 6 bases, J lost 2 bases, and 14 bases lay in between. The CDR3 loop reads CASRPTRVAGNTIYF. The CDR3 coding sequence is TGTGCCAGTAGACCCACGCGCGTAGCTGGAAACACCATATATTTT. Full variable domain (outside the CDR3, taken from reference TRBV19 and TRBJ1-3): DGGITQSPKYLFRKEGQNVTLSCEQNLNHDAMYWYRQDPGQGLRLIYYSQIVNDFQKGDIAEGYSVSREKKESFPLTVTSAQKNPTAFYLCASRPTRVAGNTIYFGEGSWLTVV.

The chain links TRBV5-4 to TRBJ2-3, with D maybe TRBD1 (6 bases). This CDR3 contains 15 residues. Germline assignment: CDR1 SGHNT and CDR2 YYREEE (reference sequence). V was trimmed by 2 bases and J by 4 bases, leaving 14 bases between them. CDR3 amino acids: CASSLAQGRSDTQYF. The CDR3 DNA reads as TGTGCCAGCAGCTTAGCACAGGGTAGATCAGATACGCAGTATTTT.

The chain carries TRBV30 and TRBJ2-3; D gene unclear. Germline lookup yields CDR1 GTSNPN and CDR2 SVGIG (reference sequence). The CDR3 covers 11 residues. The V and J ends lost 7 bases and 8 bases respectively, with 13 bases between them. The CDR3 reads CAFSAIGTQYF. In DNA, the CDR3 is TGTGCCTTCTCTGCTATCGGTACGCAGTATTTT.

The J gene is TRBJ1-6, the V gene TRBV7-9; no clear D. V lost 1 base, J lost 12 bases, and 10 bases lay in between. Germline V lookup: CDR1 SEHNR, CDR2 FQNEAQ (reference sequence). The CDR3 has 13 residues. The CDR3 sequence: CASSLVVSQPLHF. In nucleotides, the CDR3 is TGTGCCAGCAGCTTAGTGGTGAGCCAACCCCTCCACTTT.

The rearrangement uses TRBV4-2 and TRBJ1-2, with TRBD1 matching over 7 bases. The junction had 8 bases not matched to a gene; V was cut back by 1 base and J by 3 bases. Per the germline V gene, CDR1 is LGHNA and CDR2 is YNFKEQ. This CDR3 is built from 16 residues. The CDR3 reads CASSQVGQVTDYGYTF. As DNA, the CDR3 is TGTGCCAGCAGCCAAGTAGGACAGGTCACGGACTATGGCTACACCTTC.

V gene TRBV5-1 combines with J gene TRBJ1-2; 11 bases are a match to TRBD1. The CDR3 runs to 16 residues. Trimming at V came to 4 bases and at J to 8 bases, leaving 13 bases not matched to a gene. From germline, CDR1 is SGHRS and CDR2 YFSETQ. CDR3 nucleotide sequence: TGCGCCAGCAGCAGACTTAATCCGGGACAGGGGGACGGCTACACCTTC. Amino acids: CASSRLNPGQGDGYTF.

A few counts support this clone. The V gene is TRBV6-5, the J gene TRBJ2-7, with 15 bases fitting TRBD2. Losses at the gene ends were 4 bases for V and 6 bases for J; bases not matched to a gene: 1. The CDR3 is 14 amino acids. CDR1 is MNHEY and CDR2 is SVGAGI in the germline V gene. The CDR3 nucleotides read TGTGCCAGCAGTTCGGGACTAGCGGGAGGCGAGCAGTACTTC. As protein: CASSSGLAGGEQYF.

The rearrangement links TRBV6-5 to TRBJ1-6, with D maybe TRBD1 (5 bases). The CDR3 extends over 15 amino acids. V lost 0 bases to trimming and J lost 9 bases, with 12 bases between them. CDR1 and CDR2 (germline): MNHEY, SVGAGI. The CDR3 DNA reads as TGTGCCAGCAGTTACTCAGGCAGGGTTAGTTCACCCCTCCACTTT. This gives the protein CASSYSGRVSSPLHF.

The chain uses TRBV19 and TRBJ2-2, with TRBD1 identical over 7 bases. Germline CDR1 and CDR2: LNHDA and SQIVND (reference sequence). This CDR3 region has 19 residues. V lost 6 bases to trimming and J lost 7 bases; unmatched junction nucleotides: 23. CDR3 residues: CASSSNIYTGARFGGELFF. Here the CDR3 DNA reads TGTGCCAGTAGCTCTAACATCTACACAGGGGCGAGGTTTGGCGGGGAGCTGTTTTTT.

The chain couples TRBV2 to TRBJ1-1; weak D call: TRBD1 (6 bases). Germline CDR1 and CDR2: SNHLY and FYNNEI. CDR3 length: 13 residues. Between the trimmed V and J ends, which lost 6 bases and 6 bases, there was a span of 14 bases. CDR3 DNA: TGTGCCAGCAGCCCACAGGGCTTCTCTGAAGCTTTCTTT. Protein: CASSPQGFSEAFF.

This sequence joins TRBV6-1 and TRBJ2-7, with TRBD1 matching over 7 bases. CDR3 length: 14 residues. The germline V gene has CDR1 MNHNS and CDR2 SASEGT. The ends lost 5 bases at V and 6 bases at J; junction bases unmatched: 10. CDR3 DNA: TGTGCCAGCAGTCCCGGGACAGAACTGAGCGAGCAGTACTTC. Protein product: CASSPGTELSEQYF.

This clone showed up just a few times. The chain recombines TRBV5-1 with TRBJ2-7, with D unresolved. The V end lost 0 bases, the J end lost 4 bases, and 17 bases lay between the germline ends. Germline values: CDR1 SGHRS, CDR2 YFSETQ. The length of the CDR3 is 16 residues. As DNA, the CDR3 is TGCGCCAGCAGCTTGGCCCTTGCCCCTTACAGTTACGAGCAGTACTTC. Its protein product is CASSLALAPYSYEQYF.

The chain couples TRBV28 to TRBJ2-1, with 7 bases that match TRBD1. Germline V CDR1 and CDR2: MDHEN, SYDVKM. The CDR3 loop spans 12 amino acids. Trimming at V came to 6 bases and at J to 15 bases, leaving 11 bases not matched to a gene. The CDR3 coding sequence is TGTGCCAGCAGGGCGGCCGGACAGGAGTGGTTCTTC. Translating it yields CASRAAGQEWFF. The whole variable domain, filled in from reference TRBV28 and TRBJ2-1, reads DVKVTQSSRYLVKRTGEKVFLECVQDMDHENMFWYRQDPGLGLRLIYFSYDVKMKEKGDIPEGYSVSREKKERFSLILESASTNQTSMYLCASRAAGQEWFFGPGTRLTVL.

V and J are TRBV5-6 and TRBJ1-2; D is unclear. The CDR3 contains 18 residues. From germline, CDR1 is SGHDT and CDR2 YYEEEE. V lost 5 bases and J 5 bases, leaving 28 bases between the germline ends. In DNA, the CDR3 is TGTGCCAGCAGGGAGGATGGAGTTTCGGGCGCGATAGAGTATGGCTACACCTTC. This gives the protein CASREDGVSGAIEYGYTF.

The V gene is TRBV11-2, the J gene TRBJ2-1; possibly TRBD2 for D (6 bases). The CDR3 has 14 amino acids. V gave up 2 bases and J gave up 7 bases, with 12 bases separating them. Germline CDR1 and CDR2: SGHAT and FQNNGV. CDR3 residues: CASSLTGRGNEQFF. The CDR3 bases are TGTGCCAGCAGCTTAACCGGGAGAGGGAATGAGCAGTTCTTC.

This chain links TRBV5-5 with TRBJ2-7; a weak D match, TRBD2 (5 bases). This CDR3 has 15 residues. Germline V lookup: CDR1 SGHKS, CDR2 YYEKEE (reference sequence). V lost 2 bases to trimming and J lost 5 bases, with 17 bases between them. This chain's CDR3 is CASSFHTRGIDEQYF. CDR3 sequence (DNA): TGTGCCAGCAGCTTTCATACCCGGGGTATCGACGAGCAGTACTTC.

The gene calls are TRBV21-1 and TRBJ2-7; the table's D call of TRBD2 was not tested on the DNA. TRBV21-1 is a listed pseudogene. The CDR3 covers 14 residues. The CDR3 DNA follows: TGTGCCAGCAACCAAAAGAGCGGGCTCCACGAGCAGTACTTC. It is translated as CASNQKSGLHEQYF.